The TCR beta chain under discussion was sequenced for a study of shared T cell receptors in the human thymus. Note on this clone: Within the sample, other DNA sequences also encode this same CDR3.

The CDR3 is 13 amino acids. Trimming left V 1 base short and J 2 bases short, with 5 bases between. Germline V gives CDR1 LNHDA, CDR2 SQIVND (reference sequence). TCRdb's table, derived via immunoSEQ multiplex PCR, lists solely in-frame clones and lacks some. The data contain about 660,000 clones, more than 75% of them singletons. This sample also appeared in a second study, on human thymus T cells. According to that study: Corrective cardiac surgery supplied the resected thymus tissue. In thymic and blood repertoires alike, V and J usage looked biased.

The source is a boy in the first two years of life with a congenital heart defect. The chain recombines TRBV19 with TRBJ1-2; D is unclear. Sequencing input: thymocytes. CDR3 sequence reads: CASSIGGNYGYTF. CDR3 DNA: TGTGCCAGTAGTATAGGAGGGAACTATGGCTACACCTTC.